Below, 17 T cell receptor beta chains from the same sample are listed, as sequenced in a study of metastatic and nonmetastatic thyroid tumors. Using MiXCR, TCRdb reanalyzed the PCR reads. Here the sample spans some 41,000 clones, 13% being singletons. Before thyroid surgery, none of the patients had received any treatment. Sequenced input: blood. The origin of the receptors is a female donor with papillary thyroid cancer or a benign thyroid nodule (not recorded which). Some clones in this sample may be carry-over from other donors' samples.

This rearrangement joins TRBV5-1 to TRBJ1-1, with 8 nucleotides matching TRBD1. With 5 bases clipped from V and 11 bases from J, the junction kept 11 bases outside the gene matches. Germline V gene lookup returns CDR1 SGHRS and CDR2 YFSETQ. The CDR3 totals 13 residues. CDR3 nucleotide sequence: TGCGCCAGCAGGCAAACGGACAGGGACTATGCTTTCTTT. It is translated as CASRQTDRDYAFF.

For this clone: A much larger clone sits a single nucleotide away, making a read error possible. The conserved closing phenylalanine or tryptophan is absent in this CDR3, likely reflecting a read error. The chain employs TRBV11-3 and TRBJ2-7; D is possibly TRBD2 (5 bases). Germline V gene lookup returns CDR1 SGHNT and CDR2 YENEEA. V was pared by 5 bases and J by 1 base, with 12 bases between. The CDR3 loop spans 14 amino acids. The DNA of the CDR3 is TGTGCCAGCAGCCCTCGGGGAAGATCCTACGAGCAGTACTCC. Its protein product is CASSPRGRSYEQYS.

Comment on this clone: The junction departs from germline at one end; a sequencing error may be responsible. The chain links TRBV15 to TRBJ1-1, with D perhaps matching TRBD1 (5 bases). Germline-derived CDR1 and CDR2 are LNHNV and YYDKDF (reference sequence). The CDR3 is made up of 14 amino acids. Written as DNA, the CDR3 is TGTGTCACCAGCAGATGGGGGGTTGGGACTGAAGCTTTCTTT. It translates to CVTSRWGVGTEAFF.

This chain joins TRBV19 and TRBJ1-1; weak D call: TRBD1 (5 bases). The CDR3 contains 14 residues. Looked up from germline, CDR1 is LNHDA and CDR2 is SQIVND (reference sequence). Trimming took 8 bases from V and 3 from J, leaving 16 bases between them. CDR3 region: CASSGLGRHTEAFF. Written as DNA, the CDR3 is TGTGCCAGTTCAGGGTTGGGTCGTCACACTGAAGCTTTCTTT.

This clone was seen many times. One base away lies a much larger clone, so this may be a sequencing read error. The chain couples TRBV6-1 to TRBJ2-1; tentative D call: TRBD2 (7 bases). This CDR3 region has 14 residues. The ends were cut back, 7 bases at V and 12 bases at J, with 22 bases in the middle. Germline assignment: CDR1 MNHNS and CDR2 SASEGT. The CDR3 reads CASIVGGGRGGQFF. The CDR3 DNA sequence: TGTGCCAGCATCGTGGGAGGGGGAAGGGGCGGGCAGTTCTTC.

Many counts were recorded for this clone. At one end the junction does not follow the germline gene, possibly because of a read error. V gene TRBV4-1 combines with J gene TRBJ1-2, with no clear D. The CDR3 loop spans 16 amino acids. The germline V gene has CDR1 MGHRA and CDR2 YSYEKL. The CDR3 DNA reads TGCGCCAGCAGCCAGGAGACGGCTGAAATATTCTATGGCGACACCTTC. It specifies CASSQETAEIFYGDTF.

This clone turned up a few times. At one end, the junction sequence differs from germline, possibly due to a read error. The chain combines TRBV6-1 with TRBJ2-7, with a tentative D call TRBD1 (5 bases). CDR3 length equals 14 residues. Germline V gives CDR1 MNHNS, CDR2 SASEGT. The CDR3 here is CVSSAASGKNEQYF. In DNA form, the CDR3 reads TGTGTCAGCAGCGCCGCGTCAGGGAAAAACGAGCAGTACTTC.

This clone appeared many times. The gene calls are TRBV5-6 and TRBJ2-7; D tentatively reads TRBD1 or TRBD2 (5 bases each). The CDR3 runs 13 residues. Trimming pared 0 bases from V and 6 bases from J, leaving 10 bases between. Germline CDR1 is SGHDT and CDR2 is YYEEEE. In nucleotides, the CDR3 is TGTGCCAGCAGCTTGGTTACCGGGACCGAGCAGTACTTC. Residues: CASSLVTGTEQYF. Full variable domain (rest looked up from reference TRBV5-6 and TRBJ2-7): DAGVTQSPTHLIKTRGQQVTLRCSPKSGHDTVSWYQQALGQGPQFIFQYYEEEERQRGNFPDRFSGHQFPNYSSELNVNALLLGDSALYLCASSLVTGTEQYFGPGTRLTVT.

This clone was counted ten times or more. The rearrangement uses TRBV28 and TRBJ1-1, with a possible D match to TRBD1 (5 bases). The CDR3 covers 15 residues. Trimming shortened V by 1 base and J by 7 bases, and 16 bases separated the two germline ends. Germline CDR1 and CDR2: MDHEN and SYDVKM. For the CDR3, the DNA is TGTGCCAGCAGTTTATTGGAGGGAACAAGGGGTGAAGCTTTCTTT. It codes for CASSLLEGTRGEAFF.

The rearrangement joins TRBV7-8 to TRBJ2-6; TRBD2 agrees at 14 bases. Germline CDR1 and CDR2: SGHVS and FQNEAQ. There are 17 residues in the CDR3. Losses at the gene ends were 9 bases for V and 2 bases for J; bases not matched to a gene: 6. Here the CDR3 reads CASLPGLAGAGANVLTF. CDR3 sequence (DNA): TGTGCCAGTCTCCCGGGACTAGCGGGGGCTGGGGCCAACGTCCTGACTTTC.

This clone was seen ten or more times. The chain combines TRBV5-1 with TRBJ2-5; TRBD2 aligns across 8 bases. The V gene end was trimmed by 1 base and the J gene end by 1 base; junction bases not matched to a gene: 0. CDR1 and CDR2 (germline): SGHRS, YFSETQ. The CDR3 spans 14 residues. CDR3 DNA sequence: TGCGCCAGCAGCTTGACTAGCGGCCAAGAGACCCAGTACTTC. Translating it yields CASSLTSGQETQYF. Full variable domain (remainder filled in from reference TRBV5-1 and TRBJ2-5): KAGVTQTPRYLIKTRGQQVTLSCSPISGHRSVSWYQQTPGQGLQFLFEYFSETQRNKGNFPGRFSGRQFSNSRSEMNVSTLELGDSALYLCASSLTSGQETQYFGPGTRLLVL.

This clone was observed at least ten times. The chain has TRBV19 and TRBJ2-1, with TRBD2 matching 8 bases. This CDR3 spans 18 amino acids. Germline CDR1 reads LNHDA; CDR2 reads SQIVND (reference sequence). V was pared by 6 bases and J by 0 bases, with 13 bases of the junction left unmatched. DNA for the CDR3: TGTGCCAGTAGCACACTAGCGGCTCCCCTATACTCCTACAATGAGCAGTTCTTC. Its translation is CASSTLAAPLYSYNEQFF.

CDR3 protein: CASMKGRDAPLTAFF. The CDR3 DNA sequence: TGTGCCAGCATGAAGGGGCGTGATGCACCTTTAACAGCTTTCTTT. The chain links TRBV27 to TRBJ1-1; D perhaps matches TRBD1 (5 bases). From germline, CDR1 is MNHEY and CDR2 SMNVEV (reference sequence). The CDR3 has 15 residues. V lost 7 bases and J lost 10, with 25 bases in between.

There are many counts of this clone. This chain joins TRBV12-5 and TRBJ2-1, with D possibly being TRBD2 (6 bases). The V gene lost 0 bases and the J gene lost 3 bases, with 12 bases spanning the gap. The CDR3 contains 16 residues. Germline V gene lookup returns CDR1 LGHNT and CDR2 FRNRAP. CDR3 DNA sequence: TGTGCTAGTGGTTTGGTACAGAGACTAGACTACAATGAGCAGTTCTTC. This codes for CASGLVQRLDYNEQFF.

This clone came up many times. The V and J genes are TRBV5-1 and TRBJ1-3, with unresolved D. V lost 7 bases to trimming and J lost 0 bases, with 8 bases between them. The CDR3 runs 13 residues. CDR1 is SGHRS and CDR2 is YFSETQ in the germline V gene. CDR3: CASRVLSGNTIYF. For the CDR3, the DNA is TGCGCCAGCCGGGTACTCTCTGGAAACACCATATATTTT.

This clone has at least ten counts. The chain employs TRBV28 and TRBJ2-1; tentative D call: TRBD2 (6 bases). Trimming left V 7 bases short and J 4 bases short, with 17 bases between. Germline-derived CDR1 and CDR2 are MDHEN and SYDVKM. CDR3 length equals 15 residues. This chain's CDR3 is CASISPAGRYNEQFF. DNA of the CDR3: TGTGCCAGCATATCCCCGGCGGGGAGATACAATGAGCAGTTCTTC.

This clone has a count of ten or more. The same CDR3 can be traced to other DNA sequences in this sample. The chain combines TRBV28 with TRBJ2-7; TRBD1 agrees at 9 bases. Germline CDR1 MDHEN, CDR2 SYDVKM. This CDR3 is 15 amino acids long. The ends lost 7 bases at V and 0 bases at J; junction bases unmatched: 7. The CDR3 nucleotides are TGTGCCAGCATTACAGGGGGCACGAGCTCCTACGAGCAGTACTTC. It yields the protein CASITGGTSSYEQYF.